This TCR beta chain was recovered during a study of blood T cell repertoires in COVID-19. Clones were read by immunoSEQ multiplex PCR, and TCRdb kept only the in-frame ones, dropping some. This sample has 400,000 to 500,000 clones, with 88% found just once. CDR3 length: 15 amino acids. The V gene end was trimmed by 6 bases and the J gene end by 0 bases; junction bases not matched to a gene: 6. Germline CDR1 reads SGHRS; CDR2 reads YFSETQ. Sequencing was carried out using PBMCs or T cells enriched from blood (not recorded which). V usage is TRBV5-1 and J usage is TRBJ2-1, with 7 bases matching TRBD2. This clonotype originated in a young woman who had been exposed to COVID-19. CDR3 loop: CASIKGGSSYNEQFF. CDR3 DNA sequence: TGCGCCAGCATTAAAGGCGGGAGCTCCTACAATGAGCAGTTCTTC.